One sample yielded the 23 T cell receptor beta chains listed below, sequenced in a study of cytomegalovirus exposure and HLA in healthy donors. Primers included in the PCR were 60 Vbeta and 13 Jbeta primers. TCRdb's copy holds only in-frame clones and misses some; the assay was immunoSEQ multiplex PCR. The sample yields approximately 200,000 clones, 70% to 80% seen once. Sequencing was done on a sample of PBMCs. The receptors originated from a girl aged 2-10 years in good health and CMV-seronegative.

The V gene is TRBV6-1, the J gene TRBJ2-6; the D is unclear. V lost 10 bases and J 2 bases, leaving 9 bases between the germline ends. Germline CDR1 is MNHNS and CDR2 is SASEGT. CDR3 length: 13 amino acids. DNA for the CDR3: TGTGCCATACGAGTGGCTGGGGCCAACGTCCTGACTTTC. Protein: CAIRVAGANVLTF.

The chain is built from TRBV6-1 and TRBJ1-1; D gene unclear. The CDR3 loop spans 12 amino acids. V lost 5 bases and J 7 bases, leaving 11 bases between the germline ends. Germline CDR1 reads MNHNS; CDR2 reads SASEGT. As DNA, the CDR3 is TGTGCCAGCAGTTATTCGGAGGGTGAAGCTTTCTTT. Translating gives CASSYSEGEAFF.

The V and J genes are TRBV2 and TRBJ2-7; 8 bases map to TRBD2. The CDR3 has 14 amino acids. Per germline, CDR1 SNHLY and CDR2 FYNNEI. The V gene end was trimmed by 7 bases and the J gene end by 6 bases; junction bases not matched to a gene: 11. CDR3 protein: CASKEVAGPIEQYF. CDR3 sequence (DNA): TGTGCCAGCAAGGAGGTAGCGGGACCGATCGAGCAGTACTTC.

To note about this clone: One end of the junction varies from germline; a read error may be responsible. The rearrangement joins TRBV7-9 to TRBJ2-2; the D gene is possibly TRBD2 (5 bases). This CDR3 has 16 amino acids. Germline CDR1 reads SEHNR; CDR2 reads FQNEAQ (reference sequence). The CDR3 loop is CSSGFASAMEAGELFF. The CDR3 coding sequence is TGTTCCAGCGGCTTCGCCAGCGCCATGGAGGCCGGGGAGCTGTTTTTT.

This clone was observed a few times. The V call is TRBV15, the J call TRBJ1-5; TRBD1 is a possible D gene (5 bases). Germline assignment: CDR1 LNHNV and CDR2 YYDKDF (reference sequence). The CDR3 sequence is 15 residues long. Between the trimmed V and J ends, which lost 5 bases and 2 bases, there was a span of 13 bases. CDR3 DNA sequence: TGTGCCACCAGCCCTGTGGGGGGTGGCAATCAGCCCCAGCATTTT. Translating it yields CATSPVGGGNQPQHF. The full variable domain, with the rest looked up from reference TRBV15 and TRBJ1-5, is DAMVIQNPRYQVTQFGKPVTLSCSQTLNHNVMYWYQQKSSQAPKLLFHYYDKDFNNEADTPDNFQSRRPNTSFCFLDIRSPGLGDTAMYLCATSPVGGGNQPQHFGDGTRLSIL.

The chain carries TRBV5-5 and TRBJ1-5; the D is unclear. V dropped 1 base and J dropped 7 bases, with 15 bases sitting between them. There are 15 residues in the CDR3. Germline V gene sequence: CDR1 SGHKS, CDR2 YYEKEE (reference sequence). The CDR3 coding sequence is TGTGCCAGCAGCTTGATTCGCGGGGAGTACCAGCCCCAGCATTTT. Residues: CASSLIRGEYQPQHF.

The rearrangement uses TRBV4-1 and TRBJ1-2, with a possible D match to TRBD1 (6 bases). V was shortened by 2 bases and J by 8 bases, with 15 bases between the two germline ends. The CDR3 sequence is 14 residues long. Germline CDR1 reads MGHRA; CDR2 reads YSYEKL. The CDR3 coding sequence is TGCGCCAGCAGCCAAACCAGGGGTTTGCCGGGCTACACCTTC. It is translated as CASSQTRGLPGYTF.

In this sample, this clone turned up once. The CDR3 loop reads CASSPTPSGIRQFF. In DNA, the CDR3 is TGTGCCAGCAGTCCCACCCCGAGCGGGATACGACAGTTCTTC. The genes are TRBV27 and TRBJ2-1; 7 nucleotides match TRBD2. The CDR3 length is 14 residues. Germline CDR1 MNHEY, CDR2 SMNVEV (reference sequence). Losses at the gene ends were 5 bases for V and 13 bases for J; bases not matched to a gene: 14.

The rearrangement uses TRBV5-6 and TRBJ1-1; 8 bases agree with TRBD1. This CDR3 has 14 amino acids. Trimming took 1 base from V and 5 from J; bases not matched to a gene: 4. Germline V gene data show CDR1 as SGHDT and CDR2 as YYEEEE. The CDR3, as DNA: TGTGCCAGCAGCTTGCAGGGGGCGCGGACTGAAGCTTTCTTT. It is translated as CASSLQGARTEAFF.

This clone was detected a few times. The chain is built from TRBV19 and TRBJ2-3, with 8 nucleotides matching TRBD1. The V segment lost 4 bases and the J segment 3 bases; nucleotides outside the gene matches: 12. This CDR3 region has 17 residues. CDR1 is LNHDA and CDR2 is SQIVND in the germline V gene (reference sequence). CDR3 DNA sequence: TGTGCCAGTAGTACCACCGGACAGGGCGTGAAGACAGATACGCAGTATTTT. It codes for CASSTTGQGVKTDTQYF.

CDR3 loop: CASSRQLEGQGYLVGGANVLTF. DNA for the CDR3: TGTGCCAGCAGCCGTCAACTTGAGGGACAGGGTTATCTAGTCGGAGGGGCCAACGTCCTGACTTTC. The chain links TRBV4-2 to TRBJ2-6; 9 positions match TRBD1. This CDR3 contains 22 residues. The germline V gene encodes CDR1 LGHNA and CDR2 YNFKEQ. The trim removed 4 bases at V and 4 bases at J, leaving 23 bases unmatched.

This sequence joins TRBV16 and TRBJ2-7; TRBD2 matches at 11 bases. Losses at the gene ends were 0 bases for V and 7 bases for J; bases not matched to a gene: 17. This CDR3 comprises 19 residues. Germline values: CDR1 KGHSY, CDR2 FQNENV. The DNA for the CDR3 is TGTGCCAGCAGCCAATCCGGGGGGACTAGCGGCCAGCCTCTACGTGAGCAGTACTTC. It codes for CASSQSGGTSGQPLREQYF.

This clone was picked up a small number of times. J is TRBJ2-5 and V is TRBV2; 7 positions agree with TRBD1. V lost 2 bases and J lost 4; bases outside the gene matches: 10. The germline V gene encodes CDR1 SNHLY and CDR2 FYNNEI. The CDR3 contains 16 residues. The CDR3 DNA sequence: TGTGCCAGCAGTGAAACTGACAGGGTCAGTCGAGAGACCCAGTACTTC. Translated: CASSETDRVSRETQYF.

The rearrangement joins TRBV29-1 to TRBJ1-2, with D possibly matching TRBD1 (5 bases). With 7 bases removed from V and 6 bases from J, the gap between germline ends came to 12 bases. Germline V gene sequence: CDR1 SQVTM, CDR2 ANQGSEA. There are 11 residues in the CDR3. The CDR3 region has the DNA TGCAGCGCCGAACAGGCTCATGGCTACACCTTC. Residues: CSAEQAHGYTF.

The chain combines TRBV11-2 with TRBJ1-1, with 8 bases identical to TRBD1. Germline-derived CDR1 and CDR2 are SGHAT and FQNNGV. After removal of 3 bases from V and 1 base from J, the junction contained 1 base not matched to a gene. The CDR3 has 14 amino acids. The CDR3 spells CASSFGQGNTEAFF. CDR3 nucleotide sequence: TGTGCCAGCAGCTTCGGACAGGGGAACACTGAAGCTTTCTTT.

The gene calls are TRBV7-9 and TRBJ2-6, with D hard to call. In germline, CDR1 is SEHNR, CDR2 FQNEAQ (reference sequence). This CDR3 has 15 amino acids. With 5 bases removed from V and 0 bases from J, the gap between germline ends came to 8 bases. The CDR3: CASSRLSSGANVLTF. CDR3 bases: TGTGCCAGCAGCAGACTGTCCTCTGGGGCCAACGTCCTGACTTTC.

The V and J genes are TRBV6-5 and TRBJ1-1; D is perhaps TRBD1 (6 bases). V was clipped by 6 bases and J by 4 bases, with 18 bases between them. Germline loops: CDR1 MNHEY, CDR2 SVGAGI. The CDR3 runs to 15 residues. CDR3 in amino acids: CASRKTGFRFTEAFF. CDR3 in DNA: TGTGCCAGCAGGAAAACAGGGTTTAGATTCACTGAAGCTTTCTTT.

This chain connects TRBV2 to TRBJ1-1; 9 nucleotides agree with TRBD1. Looked up from germline, CDR1 is SNHLY and CDR2 is FYNNEI. The CDR3 contains 15 residues. V shed 6 bases, J shed 6 bases, and the junction held 11 bases outside the gene matches. CDR3 protein: CASRGAGTGPPEAFF. The CDR3 region has the DNA TGTGCCAGCAGGGGGGCCGGGACAGGGCCCCCTGAAGCTTTCTTT.

Concerning this clone itself: This same CDR3 is encoded by further DNA sequences in the sample. The chain links TRBV6-5 to TRBJ1-2; no definite D call. The V end was cut by 2 bases, the J end by 1 base, with 5 bases between. The germline V gene encodes CDR1 MNHEY and CDR2 SVGAGI. The CDR3 totals 13 residues. The CDR3 DNA reads TGTGCCAGCAGTTACGGCCATAACTATGGCTACACCTTC. This gives the protein CASSYGHNYGYTF.

A single count supports this clone. The rearrangement links TRBV19 to TRBJ1-4; tentative D call: TRBD1 (6 bases). The V gene's germline CDR1 is LNHDA and CDR2 SQIVND (reference sequence). The CDR3 length is 15 residues. V dropped 5 bases and J dropped 5 bases, with 15 bases sitting between them. The CDR3 bases are TGTGCCAGTAGTGCCCATGGGGGGGCGAATGAAAAACTGTTTTTT. It is translated as CASSAHGGANEKLFF.

The chain is built from TRBV25-1 and TRBJ2-5, with D maybe TRBD1 (8 bases). CDR1 is MGHDK and CDR2 is SYGVNS in the germline V gene. The CDR3 extends over 15 amino acids. V lost 8 bases and J 5 bases, leaving 21 bases between the germline ends. Here the CDR3 DNA reads TGTGCCAGCGGGGGGGGGCAGGGGGCTGGGGAGACCCAGTACTTC. Translation: CASGGGQGAGETQYF.

The gene calls are TRBV6-5 and TRBJ1-3, with no clear D. Per germline, CDR1 MNHEY and CDR2 SVGAGI. Between the trimmed V and J ends, which lost 5 bases and 0 bases, there was a span of 8 bases. The CDR3 covers 14 residues. DNA of the CDR3: TGTGCCAGCAGTGTTCGGAGCTCTGGAAACACCATATATTTT. This translates into CASSVRSSGNTIYF.

The CDR3 here is CASSIDVLAGDIQYF. The CDR3 coding sequence is TGTGCCAGTAGTATAGATGTACTAGCCGGGGACATTCAGTACTTC. This chain links TRBV19 with TRBJ2-4; possible D gene TRBD2, 6 bases. Germline CDR1 LNHDA, CDR2 SQIVND (reference sequence). The CDR3 contains 15 residues. Trimming removed 0 bases at V and 8 bases at J, with 14 bases between. Using reference TRBV19 and TRBJ2-4 for the parts outside the CDR3, the full variable domain is DGGITQSPKYLFRKEGQNVTLSCEQNLNHDAMYWYRQDPGQGLRLIYYSQIVNDFQKGDIAEGYSVSREKKESFPLTVTSAQKNPTAFYLCASSIDVLAGDIQYFGAGTRLSVL.